This is a list of T cell receptor beta chains from one sample in a study of OX40 agonist ivuxolimab in advanced cancers. Sequencing used immunoSEQ multiplex PCR; TCRdb keeps in-frame clones, though not all of them. The sample shows 55,000 or so clones, more than 75% of them seen only once. The sequenced sample was CD4+ or CD8+ T cells sorted from blood, obtained in a trial of the OX40 agonist ivuxolimab. The source of these receptors is an adult with an advanced solid tumor such as melanoma, head and neck, liver or kidney cancer. The conserved cysteine and the conserved F or W are not part of the CDR3 here. Fields, in order: V gene, J gene, D gene, CDR3 protein. The D gene is left open where the match is weak.

TRBV18	TRBJ1-1	NA	ASSPGLQNTEAF
TRBV6-1	TRBJ1-2	NA	ASSEIGGSYGYT
TRBV28	TRBJ1-5	TRBD1	ASRIQGTNQPQH
TRBV7-3	TRBJ2-3	NA	ASSLTPTGVYTDTQY
TRBV28	TRBJ2-7	TRBD1	ASTRRTGAYEQY
TRBV10-1	TRBJ2-7	TRBD1	ASGTEESYEQY
TRBV14	TRBJ1-2	NA	ASNTRTGLLPYGYT
TRBV20-1	TRBJ2-7	NA	SASAVYEQY
TRBV5-1	TRBJ2-1	NA	ASSLAGHNEQF
TRBV6-5	TRBJ1-4	NA	ASSYQSGHLWGKLF